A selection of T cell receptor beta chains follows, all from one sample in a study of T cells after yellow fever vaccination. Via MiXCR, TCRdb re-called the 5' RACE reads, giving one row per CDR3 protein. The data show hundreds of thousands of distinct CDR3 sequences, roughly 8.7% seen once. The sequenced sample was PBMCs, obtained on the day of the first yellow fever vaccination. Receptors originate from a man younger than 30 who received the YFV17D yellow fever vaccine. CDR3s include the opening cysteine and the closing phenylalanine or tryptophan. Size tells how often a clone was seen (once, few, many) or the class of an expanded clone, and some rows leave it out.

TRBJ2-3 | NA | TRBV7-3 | CASSFNPADTQYF
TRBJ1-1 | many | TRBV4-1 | CASSQGIPGQGATEAFF
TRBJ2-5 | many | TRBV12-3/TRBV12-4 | CASSFRGLIETQYF
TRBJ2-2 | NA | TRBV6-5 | CASSSIRGGDTGELFF
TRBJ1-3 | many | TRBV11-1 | CASSLSGDGNTIYF
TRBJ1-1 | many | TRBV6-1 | CASRPGLNTEAFF
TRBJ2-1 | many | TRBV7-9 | CASSLEYGGGTYNEQFF
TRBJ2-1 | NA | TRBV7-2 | CASSSYGVPYNEQFF
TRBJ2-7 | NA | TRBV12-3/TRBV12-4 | CASSFATGTYEQYF
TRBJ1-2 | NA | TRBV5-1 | CASSPGRGTGEGYTF
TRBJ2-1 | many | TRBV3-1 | CASSQGGEQFF
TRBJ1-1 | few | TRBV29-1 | CSVGDRVNTEAFF
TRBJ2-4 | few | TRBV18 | CASSPAGGGNIQYF
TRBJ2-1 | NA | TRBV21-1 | CASSKGDSGGEQFF
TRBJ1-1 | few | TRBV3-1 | CASSPLQGQIYRNSTEAFF
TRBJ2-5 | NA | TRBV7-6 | CASSLDAGYQETQYF
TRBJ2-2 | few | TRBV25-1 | CASSRQGVATGELFF
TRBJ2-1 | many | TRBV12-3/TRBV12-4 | CASSLRLGNEQFF